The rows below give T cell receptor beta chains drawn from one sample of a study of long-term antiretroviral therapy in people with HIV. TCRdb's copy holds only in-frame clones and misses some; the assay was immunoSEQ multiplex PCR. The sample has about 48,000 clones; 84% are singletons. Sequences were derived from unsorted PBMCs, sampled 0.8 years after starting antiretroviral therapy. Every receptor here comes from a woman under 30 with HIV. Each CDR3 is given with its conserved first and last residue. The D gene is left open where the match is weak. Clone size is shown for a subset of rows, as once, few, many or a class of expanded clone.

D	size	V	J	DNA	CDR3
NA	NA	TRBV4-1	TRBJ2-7	TGCGCCAGCAGCCAACCTGACAGAGCCTACGAGCAGTACTTC	CASSQPDRAYEQYF
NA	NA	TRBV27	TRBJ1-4	TGTGCCAGCAGTTTATCCGCAGGGGCCCGCCTTGAAAAACTGTTTTTT	CASSLSAGARLEKLFF
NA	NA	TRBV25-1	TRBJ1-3	TGTGCCAGCAGTGAATACGGGGGGCCTGGAAACACCATATATTTT	CASSEYGGPGNTIYF
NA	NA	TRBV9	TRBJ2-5	TGTGCCAGCAGCCCCCAACAGGGTAGACAAGAGACCCAGTACTTC	CASSPQQGRQETQYF
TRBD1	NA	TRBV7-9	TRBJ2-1	TGTGCCAGCAGCTTAGACAGGGGGATGTACAATGAGCAGTTCTTC	CASSLDRGMYNEQFF
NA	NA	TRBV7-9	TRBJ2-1	TGTGCCAGCAGCGAGGACCAGGCCTACAATGAGCAGTTCTTC	CASSEDQAYNEQFF
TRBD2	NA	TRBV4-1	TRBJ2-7	TGCGCCAGCAGCCATACTAGCGATTCCTACGAGCAGTACTTC	CASSHTSDSYEQYF
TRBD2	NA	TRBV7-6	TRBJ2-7	TGTGCCAGCAGCTTAGAAGGGACTAGCGTCTACGAGCAGTACTTC	CASSLEGTSVYEQYF
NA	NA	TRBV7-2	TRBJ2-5	TGTGCCAGCAGCTTAGGGGAGAGGCGCGAAGAGACCCAGTACTTC	CASSLGERREETQYF
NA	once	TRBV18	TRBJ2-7	TGTGCCAGCTCAGGACTGCAGGGCGAAAGCGAGCAGTACTTC	CASSGLQGESEQYF
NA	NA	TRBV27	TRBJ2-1	TGTGCCAGCAGTCGGCTCCGGACTCAATTTATCTACAATGAGCAGTTCTTC	CASSRLRTQFIYNEQFF
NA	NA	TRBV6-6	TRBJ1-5	TGTGCCAGCTGGCCCCTGGGTGGGAGCAATCAGCCCCAGCATTTT	CASWPLGGSNQPQHF
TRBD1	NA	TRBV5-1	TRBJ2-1	TGCGCCAGCAGCTCCGGGACAGGGGCGTCTGGTACCAATGAGCAGTTCTTC	CASSSGTGASGTNEQFF
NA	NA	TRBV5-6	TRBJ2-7	TGTGCCAGCAGCGGAGGGGCCCAGTGGGGGCAGTACTTC	CASSGGAQWGQYF
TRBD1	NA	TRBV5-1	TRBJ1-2	TGCGCCAGCATCCAAGGGACAGGGGGCAACTATGGCTACACCTTC	CASIQGTGGNYGYTF
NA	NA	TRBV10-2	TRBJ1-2	TGCGCCAGCAGTGACTTCGGGGGACAAACTGACTATGGCTACACCTTC	CASSDFGGQTDYGYTF
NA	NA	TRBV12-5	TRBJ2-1	TGTGCTAGTGGTTTGGAGCTTGAGCAGTTCTTC	CASGLELEQFF
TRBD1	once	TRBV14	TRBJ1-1	TGTGCCAGCAGCCTCAGGACAGGGTTGAACACTGAAGCTTTCTTT	CASSLRTGLNTEAFF
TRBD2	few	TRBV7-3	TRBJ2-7	TGTGCCAGCAGCCCCCTAGCGGGAGGCTACGAGCAGTACTTC	CASSPLAGGYEQYF
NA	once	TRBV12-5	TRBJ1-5	TGTGCTAGTGGTTTTCCAGAGTTTAAGCCCCAGCATTTT	CASGFPEFKPQHF
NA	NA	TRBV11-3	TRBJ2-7	TGTGCCAGCAGCTTAGGATTCGGGCTAGCCCGCTCCTACGAGCAGTACTTC	CASSLGFGLARSYEQYF
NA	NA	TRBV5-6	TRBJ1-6	TGTGCCAGCAGCTTTGGGCGATCGAGTTCACCCCTCCACTTT	CASSFGRSSSPLHF
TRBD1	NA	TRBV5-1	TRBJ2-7	TGCGCCAGCAGCTCCGGGACAGGGGGCTGGGAGCAGTACTTC	CASSSGTGGWEQYF
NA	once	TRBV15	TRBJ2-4	TGTGCCACCAGCAGAGATGAAGGGATCAGGAAAAACATTCAGTACTTC	CATSRDEGIRKNIQYF
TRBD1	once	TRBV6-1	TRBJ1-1	TGTGCCAGCAGTGAAAACCCCGGGACAGGGGGAAGAGTAGCTTTCTTT	CASSENPGTGGRVAFF
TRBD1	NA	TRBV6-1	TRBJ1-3	TGTGCCAGCAGTGTTTCGACAGGGACCGGAAACACCATATATTTT	CASSVSTGTGNTIYF
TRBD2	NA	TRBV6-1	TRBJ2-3	TGTGCCAGCAGTGAACTTACTAGCGGGAGCACAGATACGCAGTATTTT	CASSELTSGSTDTQYF
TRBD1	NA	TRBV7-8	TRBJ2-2	TGTGCCAGCAGCTTAAGGCCAGGGGGGAACACCGGGGAGCTGTTTTTT	CASSLRPGGNTGELFF
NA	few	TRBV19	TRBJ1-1	TGTGCCAGTAGTATTGGCGCTGAAGCTTTCTTT	CASSIGAEAFF
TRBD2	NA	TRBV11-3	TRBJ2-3	TGTGCCAGCAGCAATAGCGGGAGGGGAGATACGCAGTATTTT	CASSNSGRGDTQYF
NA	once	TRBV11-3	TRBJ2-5	TGTGCCAGCAGCCCCAGCCGCGGGGAGACCCAGTACTTC	CASSPSRGETQYF
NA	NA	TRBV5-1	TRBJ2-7	TGCGCCAGCAGCTTGGATGTCGGCAGAAGCGACGAGCAGTACTTC	CASSLDVGRSDEQYF
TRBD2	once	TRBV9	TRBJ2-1	TGTGCCAGCAGCGTTCATGGAAAGGGACTAGCGGGGTCGACATCCTACAATGAGCAGTTCTTC	CASSVHGKGLAGSTSYNEQFF
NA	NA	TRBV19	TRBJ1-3	TGTGCCAGTAGTATACAGGTCCTCTCTGGAAACACCATATATTTT	CASSIQVLSGNTIYF
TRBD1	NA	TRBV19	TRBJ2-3	TGTGCCAGTAGGGGACAGGTCAAAGATACGCAGTATTTT	CASRGQVKDTQYF
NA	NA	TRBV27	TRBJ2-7	TGTGCCAGCAGTCGTCCGCAGGGTTTTTCCTACGAGCAGTACTTC	CASSRPQGFSYEQYF
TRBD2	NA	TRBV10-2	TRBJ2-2	TGCGCCAGCAGTGAGGCCCTCTTAGCGGGAGTACCCGGGGAGCTGTTTTTT	CASSEALLAGVPGELFF
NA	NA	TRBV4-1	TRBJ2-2	TGCGCCAGCAGCGGACGAACAGCGAACACCGGGGAGCTGTTTTTT	CASSGRTANTGELFF
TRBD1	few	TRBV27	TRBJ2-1	TGTGCCAGCAGAGGACAGGGTGAAGGGAATGAGCAGTTCTTC	CASRGQGEGNEQFF
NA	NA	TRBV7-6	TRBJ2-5	TGTGCCAGCAGCTTGGGCCAGGATTGGCTCCTCCACTTC	CASSLGQDWLLHF
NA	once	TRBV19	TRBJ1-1	TGTGCCAGTAGTAGGTTGAACACTGAAGCTTTCTTT	CASSRLNTEAFF
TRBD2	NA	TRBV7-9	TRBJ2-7	TGTGCCAGCAGCTTAGATACGGTAGCGGGCTACGAGCAGTACTTC	CASSLDTVAGYEQYF
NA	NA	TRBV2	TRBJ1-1	TGTGCCAGCAGGGACAGTCTGAACACTGAAGCTTTCTTT	CASRDSLNTEAFF
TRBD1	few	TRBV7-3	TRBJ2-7	TGTGCCAGCAGCTTAGGCACAGGGGGGACCTACGAGCAGTACTTC	CASSLGTGGTYEQYF
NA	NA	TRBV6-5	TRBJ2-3	TGTGCCAGCAGGGACACAGGCCGCACAGATACGCAGTATTTT	CASRDTGRTDTQYF
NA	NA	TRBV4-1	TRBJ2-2	TGCGCCAGCAGCCCCCGACAGAGCGCGAACACCGGGGAGCTGTTTTTT	CASSPRQSANTGELFF